The subject of this entry is one T cell receptor (beta chain). V lost 3 bases and J lost 4; bases outside the gene matches: 16. CDR1 is GTSNPN and CDR2 is SVGIG in the germline V gene (reference sequence). The CDR3 covers 17 residues. The sample originates from a study of shared clonotypes between healthy human individuals. Across the study: The donors, two women and a few men, were aged 18 to 49. Donors had three CD4 naive, three CD4 memory, two CD8 naive and one CD8 memory plate apiece.

The repertoire was sequenced with immunoSEQ multiplex PCR; TCRdb's copy has only in-frame clones and lacks some. The profile covers 2 million to 3 million clones, with approximately 93% appearing a single time and around 0.4% taken by the ten largest. The source is a man aged 18-30 years in good health. Some clones in this sample may be carry-over from other donors' samples. What was sequenced was naive CD4+ T cells from PBMCs. Subset indicated: CD45RA+ positively selected. This sequence joins TRBV30 and TRBJ2-7, with TRBD2 identical over 9 bases. The CDR3 sequence: CAWRAPPGGRAGYEQYF. The CDR3 region has the DNA TGTGCCTGGAGGGCCCCACCTGGCGGGAGGGCCGGGTACGAGCAGTACTTC.